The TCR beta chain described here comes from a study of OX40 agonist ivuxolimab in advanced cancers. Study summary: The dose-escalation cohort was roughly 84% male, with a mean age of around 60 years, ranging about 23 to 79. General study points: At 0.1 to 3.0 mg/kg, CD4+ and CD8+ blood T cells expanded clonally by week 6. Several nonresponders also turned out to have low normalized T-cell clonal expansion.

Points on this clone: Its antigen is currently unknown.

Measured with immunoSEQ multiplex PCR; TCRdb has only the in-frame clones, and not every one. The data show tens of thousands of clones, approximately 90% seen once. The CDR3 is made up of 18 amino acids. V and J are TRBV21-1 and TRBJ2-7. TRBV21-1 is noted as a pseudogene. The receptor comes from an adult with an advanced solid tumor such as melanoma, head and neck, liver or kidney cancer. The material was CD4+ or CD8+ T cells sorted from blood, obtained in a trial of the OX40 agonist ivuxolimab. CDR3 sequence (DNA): TGTGCCAGCAGCAAAGCGCTTGATAGACCAATAGATTACTACGAGCAGTACTTC. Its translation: CASSKALDRPIDYYEQYF.